The 21 T cell receptor beta chains presented below share a single source sample, sequenced in a study of blood T cell repertoires in COVID-19. Method: immunoSEQ multiplex PCR; TCRdb's copy keeps in-frame clones and lacks some. The repertoire holds fewer than 350,000 clones, nearly 90% seen once, with just under 9.5% in the top ten. The sequencing input was peripheral blood. The source is a man between 18 and 29 years old with active or convalescent COVID-19.

The gene calls are TRBV9 and TRBJ1-6; 9 nucleotides line up with TRBD1. With 3 bases clipped from V and 9 bases from J, the junction kept 7 bases outside the gene matches. Germline values: CDR1 SGDLS, CDR2 YYNGEE. The CDR3 runs 15 residues. Here the CDR3 reads CASSGTDRGPSPLHF. CDR3 DNA: TGTGCCAGCAGCGGAACGGACAGGGGACCTTCACCCCTCCACTTT.

This clone occurred once. V usage is TRBV9 and J usage is TRBJ1-2, with D possibly being TRBD1 (6 bases). Germline lookup yields CDR1 SGDLS and CDR2 YYNGEE. The V end lost 0 bases, the J end lost 13 bases, and 16 bases lay between the germline ends. The CDR3 contains 13 residues. CDR3 protein: CASSVGTGDTSTF. DNA for the CDR3: TGTGCCAGCAGCGTAGGAACTGGGGACACTTCCACCTTC.

This chain uses TRBV5-1 with TRBJ2-6, with 7 bases fitting TRBD2. The CDR3 loop spans 18 amino acids. Germline loops: CDR1 SGHRS, CDR2 YFSETQ. Losses at the gene ends were 0 bases for V and 0 bases for J; bases not matched to a gene: 6. In DNA, the CDR3 is TGCGCCAGCAGCTTGGCTTGGGGGGGTGGCTCTGGGGCCAACGTCCTGACTTTC. The encoded protein is CASSLAWGGGSGANVLTF.

This chain links TRBV7-2 with TRBJ2-7, with 8 nucleotides matching TRBD2. The CDR3 covers 17 residues. Germline V gives CDR1 SGHTA, CDR2 FQGNSA. The junction had 15 bases not matched to a gene; V was cut back by 5 bases and J by 3 bases. CDR3 loop: CASSTTSGGHSGYEQYF. DNA for the CDR3: TGTGCCAGCAGCACGACTTCGGGGGGGCATTCAGGCTACGAGCAGTACTTC.

The V gene is TRBV3-1 (or the pseudogene TRBV3-2), the J gene TRBJ2-1; 9 bases match TRBD2. The V segment lost 4 bases and the J segment 6 bases; nucleotides outside the gene matches: 4. Per germline, CDR1 LGHDT and CDR2 YNNKEL (reference sequence). This CDR3 spans 14 amino acids. DNA of the CDR3: TGTGCCAGCAGCCGGCGGGGGGGGTCCAATGAGCAGTTCTTC. The encoded protein is CASSRRGGSNEQFF.

The V call is TRBV5-1, the J call TRBJ2-5; 7 nucleotides match TRBD2. Losses at the gene ends were 3 bases for V and 2 bases for J; bases not matched to a gene: 13. This CDR3 region has 17 residues. Germline V gives CDR1 SGHRS, CDR2 YFSETQ. The DNA of the CDR3 is TGCGCCAGCAGCTGGACGGGGGGTCGGGGGATTCAAGAGACCCAGTACTTC. It translates to CASSWTGGRGIQETQYF.

The gene calls are TRBV2 and TRBJ1-6, with 9 bases that match TRBD1. Germline values: CDR1 SNHLY, CDR2 FYNNEI. With V trimmed by 6 bases and J by 0 bases, 12 bases remained unmatched. The CDR3 contains 19 residues. The CDR3 spells CASRGSRDRAGSYNSPLHF. CDR3 DNA sequence: TGTGCCAGCAGAGGAAGCAGGGACAGGGCCGGCTCCTATAATTCACCCCTCCACTTT.

This clone was seen just once. V usage is TRBV7-2 and J usage is TRBJ2-3; tentatively, D is TRBD2 (6 bases). V lost 1 base and J 1 base, leaving 9 bases between the germline ends. The CDR3 sequence is 15 residues long. The germline gives CDR1 SGHTA, CDR2 FQGNSA. The CDR3 DNA follows: TGTGCCAGCAGCTTAGACGGCGGGGGCACAGATACGCAGTATTTT. It specifies CASSLDGGGTDTQYF.

The chain combines TRBV10-3 with TRBJ2-1; the match to TRBD2 covers 7 bases. Germline V gene lookup returns CDR1 ENHRY and CDR2 SYGVKD. This CDR3 is 14 amino acids long. V trimming: 7 bases; J trimming: 4 bases; junction bases outside the gene matches: 7. DNA for the CDR3: TGTGCCATCAAACTAGCGAGCGCTTACAATGAGCAGTTCTTC. Translation: CAIKLASAYNEQFF.

The CDR3 DNA sequence: TGTGCCAGCAGTTCCCATTTGGACAGAGAACAAGAAAAACTGTTTTTT. This codes for CASSSHLDREQEKLFF. V is TRBV6-2 or TRBV6-3 and J is TRBJ1-4; TRBD1 is a possible D gene (6 bases). Germline CDR1 MNHEY, CDR2 SVGEGT. The CDR3 consists of 16 residues. V was trimmed by 4 bases and J by 8 bases, leaving 20 bases between them.

V gene TRBV7-9 combines with J gene TRBJ1-5; D might be TRBD1 (5 bases). V lost 5 bases, J lost 4 bases, and 15 bases lay in between. This CDR3 contains 15 residues. Germline-derived CDR1 and CDR2 are SEHNR and FQNEAQ (reference sequence). CDR3 in DNA: TGTGCCAGCAGCCCGCCCGACAGCAAAAATCAGCCCCAGCATTTT. Its protein is CASSPPDSKNQPQHF.

V gene TRBV11-2 combines with J gene TRBJ1-2; weak D call: TRBD1 (6 bases). Trimming removed 6 bases from V and 7 bases from J, with 18 bases in between. Germline loops: CDR1 SGHAT, CDR2 FQNNGV. The length of the CDR3 is 14 residues. The CDR3 DNA sequence: TGTGCCAGCAGACGACAGGTAGAAGGCGGTGGCTACACCTTC. Residues: CASRRQVEGGGYTF.

CDR3 sequence: CASSYESGEAQHF. CDR3 in DNA: TGTGCCAGCAGTTACGAGTCGGGGGAAGCCCAGCATTTT. The V and J genes are TRBV6-5 and TRBJ1-5, with D perhaps TRBD1 (5 bases). Per germline, CDR1 MNHEY and CDR2 SVGAGI. Between the trimmed V and J ends, which lost 2 bases and 11 bases, there was a span of 13 bases. The CDR3 contains 13 residues.

V gene TRBV27 combines with J gene TRBJ1-1, with a tentative D call TRBD1 (5 bases). V lost 3 bases, J lost 1 base, and 9 bases lay in between. This CDR3 comprises 14 residues. Per the germline V gene, CDR1 is MNHEY and CDR2 is SMNVEV (reference sequence). Written as DNA, the CDR3 is TGTGCCAGCAGTTTCCCCGGGGGGAACACTGAAGCTTTCTTT. This translates into CASSFPGGNTEAFF.

The V call is TRBV6-6, the J call TRBJ2-3; TRBD2 matches at 9 bases. With 7 bases clipped from V and 5 bases from J, the junction kept 10 bases outside the gene matches. The CDR3 totals 15 residues. Germline CDR1 is MNHNY and CDR2 is SVGAGI (reference sequence). CDR3 in DNA: TGTGCCAGCAAGGGACGGGGAGCGGGGGGAGATACGCAGTATTTT. Translating it yields CASKGRGAGGDTQYF.

V usage is TRBV10-3 and J usage is TRBJ1-2; D might be TRBD1 (6 bases). The CDR3 contains 13 residues. Germline loops: CDR1 ENHRY, CDR2 SYGVKD. The V gene lost 10 bases and the J gene lost 4 bases, with 16 bases spanning the gap. The DNA for the CDR3 is TGTGCCACTTCAGGGGCGCAACTCTATGGCTACACCTTC. Translation: CATSGAQLYGYTF.

CDR3 amino acids: CASSYGQYSNQPQHF. CDR3 in DNA: TGTGCCAGCAGTTATGGGCAGTATAGCAATCAGCCCCAGCATTTT. This rearrangement joins TRBV28 to TRBJ1-5; no definite D call. The V gene's germline CDR1 is MDHEN and CDR2 SYDVKM. V shed 4 bases and J shed 0 bases, with 10 bases lying between them. The CDR3 is 15 amino acids.

V gene TRBV6-1 combines with J gene TRBJ2-5, with TRBD1 identical over 11 bases. Germline CDR1 reads MNHNS; CDR2 reads SASEGT. V shed 3 bases and J 5 bases; nucleotides not matched to a gene: 5. The CDR3 length is 15 residues. The CDR3 region is CASSEGTGGGETQYF. CDR3 in DNA: TGTGCCAGCAGTGAGGGGACAGGGGGTGGGGAGACCCAGTACTTC.

This chain links TRBV25-1 with TRBJ1-6; 8 nucleotides line up with TRBD1. The CDR3 sequence is 17 residues long. V dropped 0 bases and J dropped 8; count of bases not matched to a gene: 9. The germline V gene has CDR1 MGHDK and CDR2 SYGVNS. The CDR3 DNA follows: TGTGCCAGCAGTGAATATACGGGACAGGTGGTGGATTCACCCCTCCACTTT. Translated: CASSEYTGQVVDSPLHF.

The chain joins TRBV5-1 to TRBJ1-1; possibly TRBD1 for D (6 bases). Germline CDR1 is SGHRS and CDR2 is YFSETQ. The length of the CDR3 is 15 residues. The V and J ends lost 4 bases and 3 bases respectively, with 16 bases between them. The CDR3 coding sequence is TGCGCCAGCAGCCCATTTCCCAGGGGCTACACTGAAGCTTTCTTT. It specifies CASSPFPRGYTEAFF.

In its sample, this clone was seen once. The chain employs TRBV6-6 and TRBJ1-6; D may be TRBD1 (5 bases). The V and J ends lost 7 bases and 7 bases respectively, with 14 bases between them. Looked up from germline, CDR1 is MNHNY and CDR2 is SVGAGI (reference sequence). This CDR3 is built from 14 residues. CDR3 amino acids: CASNSGVGNSPLHF. The CDR3 DNA reads as TGTGCCAGCAATTCGGGGGTCGGGAATTCACCCCTCCACTTT.